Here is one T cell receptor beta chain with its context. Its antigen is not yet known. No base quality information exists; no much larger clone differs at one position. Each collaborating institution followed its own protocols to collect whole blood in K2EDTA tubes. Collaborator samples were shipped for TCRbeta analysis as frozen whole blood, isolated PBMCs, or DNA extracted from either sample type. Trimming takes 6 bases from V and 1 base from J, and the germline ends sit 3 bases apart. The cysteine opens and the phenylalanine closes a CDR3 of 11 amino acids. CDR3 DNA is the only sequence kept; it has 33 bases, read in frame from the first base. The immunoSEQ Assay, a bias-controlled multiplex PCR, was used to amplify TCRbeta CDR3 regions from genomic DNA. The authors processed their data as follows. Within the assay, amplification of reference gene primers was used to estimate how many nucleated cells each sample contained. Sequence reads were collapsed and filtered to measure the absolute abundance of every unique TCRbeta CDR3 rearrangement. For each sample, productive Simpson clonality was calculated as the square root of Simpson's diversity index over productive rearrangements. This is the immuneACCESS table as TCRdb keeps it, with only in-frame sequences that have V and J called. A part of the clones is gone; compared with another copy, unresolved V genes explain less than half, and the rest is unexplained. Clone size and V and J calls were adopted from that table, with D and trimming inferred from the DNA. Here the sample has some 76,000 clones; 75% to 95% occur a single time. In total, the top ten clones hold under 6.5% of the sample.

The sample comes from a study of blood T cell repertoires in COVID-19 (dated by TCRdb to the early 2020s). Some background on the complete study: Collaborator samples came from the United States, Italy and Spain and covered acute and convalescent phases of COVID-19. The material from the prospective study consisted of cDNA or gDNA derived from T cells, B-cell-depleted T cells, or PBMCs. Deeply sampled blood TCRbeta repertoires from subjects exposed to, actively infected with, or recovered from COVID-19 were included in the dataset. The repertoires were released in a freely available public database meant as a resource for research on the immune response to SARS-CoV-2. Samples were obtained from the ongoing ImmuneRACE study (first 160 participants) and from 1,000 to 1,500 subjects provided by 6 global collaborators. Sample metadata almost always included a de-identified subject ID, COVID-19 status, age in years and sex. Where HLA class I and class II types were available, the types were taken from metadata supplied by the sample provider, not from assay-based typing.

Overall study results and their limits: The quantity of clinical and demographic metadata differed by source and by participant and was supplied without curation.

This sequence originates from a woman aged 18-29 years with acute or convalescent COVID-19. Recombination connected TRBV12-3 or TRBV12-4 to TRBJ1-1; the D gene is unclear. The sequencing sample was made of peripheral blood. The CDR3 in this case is CASSRNTEAFF. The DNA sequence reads TGTGCCAGCAGCAGGAACACTGAAGCTTTCTTT.